This T cell receptor (beta chain) is from a study of blood T cell repertoires in COVID-19. The wider study: Acute and convalescent COVID-19 samples came from the United States, Italy and Spain. The cDNA or gDNA used as material had been derived from T cells, B-cell-depleted T cells, or PBMCs.

This clone was observed a handful of times. Profiling relied on immunoSEQ multiplex PCR, and the TCRdb table lists in-frame clones only, not all of them. Among around 210,000 clones listed, less than 85% were seen once. The CDR3 sequence is 13 residues long. With V trimmed by 4 bases and J by 8 bases, 4 bases remained unmatched. CDR1 MNHNS and CDR2 SASEGT come from the germline V gene. The chain has TRBV6-1 and TRBJ2-1, with TRBD2 identical over 8 bases. The sequenced material came from peripheral blood. The source of this sequence is a woman in her seventies with acute or convalescent COVID-19. CDR3 sequence: CASSVAGPDEQFF. The CDR3 DNA sequence: TGTGCCAGCAGTGTAGCGGGGCCCGATGAGCAGTTCTTC.